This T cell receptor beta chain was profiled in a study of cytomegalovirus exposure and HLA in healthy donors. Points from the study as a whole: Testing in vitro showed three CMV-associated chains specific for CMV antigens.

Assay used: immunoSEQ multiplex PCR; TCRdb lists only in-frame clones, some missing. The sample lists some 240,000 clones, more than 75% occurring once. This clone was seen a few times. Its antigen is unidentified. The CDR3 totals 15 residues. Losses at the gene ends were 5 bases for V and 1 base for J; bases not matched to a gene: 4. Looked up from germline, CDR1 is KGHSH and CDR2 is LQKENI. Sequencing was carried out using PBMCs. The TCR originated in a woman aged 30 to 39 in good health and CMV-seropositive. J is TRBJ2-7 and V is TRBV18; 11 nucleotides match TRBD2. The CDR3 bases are TGTGCCAGCTCAGCAATAGCGGGAGGGTCCTACGAGCAGTACTTC. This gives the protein CASSAIAGGSYEQYF.